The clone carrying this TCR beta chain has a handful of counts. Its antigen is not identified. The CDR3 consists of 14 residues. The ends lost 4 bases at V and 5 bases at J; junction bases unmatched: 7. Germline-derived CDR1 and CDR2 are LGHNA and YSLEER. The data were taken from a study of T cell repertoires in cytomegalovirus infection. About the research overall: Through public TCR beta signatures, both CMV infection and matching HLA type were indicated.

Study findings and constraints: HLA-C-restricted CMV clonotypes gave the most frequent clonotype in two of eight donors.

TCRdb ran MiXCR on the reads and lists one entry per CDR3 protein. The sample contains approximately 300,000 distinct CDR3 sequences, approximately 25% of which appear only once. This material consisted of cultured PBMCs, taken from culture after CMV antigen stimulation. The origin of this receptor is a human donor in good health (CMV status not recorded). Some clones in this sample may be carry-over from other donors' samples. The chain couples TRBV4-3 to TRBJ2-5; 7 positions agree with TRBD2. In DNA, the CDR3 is TGCGCCAGCAGCCTATTTTGGCGGGAGGAGACCCAGTACTTC. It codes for CASSLFWREETQYF.